This TCR beta chain was captured in a study of T cell responses to AZD1222 COVID-19 vaccine. Produced via immunoSEQ multiplex PCR; TCRdb's table is partial and in-frame only. This table holds 90,000 to 150,000 clones, about 93% found once. The receptor comes from an adult who received the MenACWY meningococcal vaccine as a control. The material was peripheral blood, obtained 28 days after the second dose of the MenACWY control vaccine.

The DNA for the CDR3 is TGTGCCAGCACCAAGGACAGGGGGGACACCGGGGAGCTGTTTTTT. Amino acid sequence: CASTKDRGDTGELFF. The chain carries TRBV28 and TRBJ2-2; TRBD1 aligns across 10 bases. The CDR3 contains 15 residues. Germline assignment: CDR1 MDHEN and CDR2 SYDVKM. V lost 7 bases, J lost 3 bases, and 5 bases stayed unmatched.